These 8 T cell receptor beta chains were sequenced from one sample in a study of OX40 agonist ivuxolimab in advanced cancers. The assay was immunoSEQ multiplex PCR, and TCRdb's table has in-frame clones only and misses some. The sample contains 25,000 to 30,000 clones, just over 90% of which appear only once. The sequences come from CD4+ or CD8+ T cells sorted from blood, collected in a trial of the OX40 agonist ivuxolimab. The receptors shown here come from an adult with an advanced solid tumor such as melanoma, head and neck, liver or kidney cancer.

The chain joins TRBV11-2 to TRBJ2-3; D is possibly TRBD1 or TRBD2 (5 bases each). The CDR3 is 14 amino acids. The germline CDR1 and CDR2 sequences are SGHAT and FQNNGV. Trimming shortened V by 2 bases and J by 5 bases, and 11 bases separated the two germline ends. CDR3 sequence: CASSLPGPRDTQYF. The CDR3 DNA reads as TGTGCCAGCAGCTTACCGGGACCAAGAGATACGCAGTATTTT.

V usage is TRBV28 and J usage is TRBJ2-5, with 10 bases identical to TRBD1. This CDR3 comprises 14 residues. Per germline, CDR1 MDHEN and CDR2 SYDVKM. Germline trimming cut 8 bases from V and 5 bases from J; bases unmatched to any gene: 8. CDR3 sequence: CASFRDRGRETQYF. As DNA, the CDR3 is TGTGCCAGCTTTCGGGACAGGGGCCGGGAGACCCAGTACTTC.

The chain has TRBV6-6 and TRBJ2-7, with a possible D match to TRBD1 (5 bases). CDR1 and CDR2 from the germline V gene are MNHNY and SVGAGI (reference sequence). The CDR3 is 13 amino acids. The V end was cut by 2 bases, the J end by 7 bases, with 12 bases between. The CDR3 sequence is CASSYEAGWEQYF. CDR3 in DNA: TGTGCCAGCAGTTACGAGGCAGGGTGGGAGCAGTACTTC.

In nucleotides, the CDR3 is TGTGCCAGCAGCGTAGGAGAAGGGTACGAGCAGTACTTC. Translation gives CASSVGEGYEQYF. V and J are TRBV9 and TRBJ2-7; D unresolved. V lost 0 bases to trimming and J lost 4 bases, with 8 bases between them. Per the germline V gene, CDR1 is SGDLS and CDR2 is YYNGEE. The CDR3 loop spans 13 amino acids.

V gene TRBV29-1 combines with J gene TRBJ1-1; TRBD1 matches 7 bases. Germline lookup yields CDR1 SQVTM and CDR2 ANQGSEA. After removal of 2 bases from V and 5 bases from J, the junction contained 14 bases not matched to a gene. CDR3 length: 16 amino acids. The chain's CDR3 is CSVETGATGMGTEAFF. In DNA form, the CDR3 reads TGCAGCGTTGAAACCGGGGCGACAGGGATGGGGACTGAAGCTTTCTTT.

The rearrangement uses TRBV10-1 and TRBJ2-7; D could derive from TRBD1 or TRBD2 (5 bases each). The ends were cut back, 2 bases at V and 6 bases at J, with 14 bases in the middle. Germline CDR1 WNHNN, CDR2 SYGVQD (reference sequence). CDR3 length: 14 amino acids. The CDR3 DNA is TGCGCCAGCAGTGAGGAGGGTTGGGGGAGCGAGCAGTACTTC. It translates to CASSEEGWGSEQYF.

CDR3 amino acids: CASSLARPTWDTQYF. The CDR3 bases are TGTGCCAGCAGCTTAGCGCGCCCCACCTGGGATACGCAGTATTTT. The J gene is TRBJ2-3, the V gene TRBV7-2, with D uncertain. Trimming stripped 0 bases from V and 6 bases from J, with 13 bases between. CDR3 length equals 15 residues. The germline V gene has CDR1 SGHTA and CDR2 FQGNSA.

About this clone: The sample carries other DNA sequences with the same CDR3. The chain couples TRBV4-1 to TRBJ2-7; D tentatively fits TRBD1 or TRBD2 (5 bases each). V was pared by 3 bases and J by 7 bases, with 19 bases between. The CDR3 length is 15 residues. Per the germline V gene, CDR1 is MGHRA and CDR2 is YSYEKL. CDR3 loop: CASSQTGTTRREQYF. As DNA, the CDR3 is TGCGCCAGCAGCCAGACCGGGACCACCAGGCGAGAGCAGTACTTC.